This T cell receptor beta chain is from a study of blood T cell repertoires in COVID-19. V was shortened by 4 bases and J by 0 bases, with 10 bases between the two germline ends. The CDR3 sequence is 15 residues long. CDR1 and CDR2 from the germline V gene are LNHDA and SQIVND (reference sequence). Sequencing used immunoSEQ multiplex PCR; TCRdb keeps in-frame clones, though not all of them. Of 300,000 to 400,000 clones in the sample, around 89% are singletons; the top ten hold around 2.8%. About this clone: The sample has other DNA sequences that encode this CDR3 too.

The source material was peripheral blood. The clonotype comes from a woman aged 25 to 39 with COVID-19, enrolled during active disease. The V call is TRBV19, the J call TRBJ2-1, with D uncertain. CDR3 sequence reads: CASSSSGSSYNEQFF. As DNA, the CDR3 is TGTGCCAGTAGTAGCTCAGGAAGCTCCTACAATGAGCAGTTCTTC.